Listed here are 27 T cell receptor beta chains from one sample, sequenced in a study of T cell repertoires in cytomegalovirus infection. TCRdb reprocessed the reads with MiXCR, giving one entry per CDR3 protein. In the table there are about 200,000 distinct CDR3 sequences, less than 9.5% of which are singletons. Sequencing was done on a sample of PBMCs. These receptors all stem from a human donor in good health (CMV status not recorded). Some clones in this sample may be carry-over from other donors' samples.

This clonotype showed up just a few times. This rearrangement joins TRBV28 to TRBJ2-5; 10 bases agree with TRBD2. CDR1 and CDR2 from the germline V gene are MDHEN and SYDVKM. There are 15 residues in the CDR3. J lost 5 bases, V lost 1 base, and 4 bases had no gene match. CDR3 nucleotide sequence: TGTGCCAGCAGTTTATCTCTAGCGGGAGCCGAGACCCAGTACTTC. Amino acid sequence: CASSLSLAGAETQYF.

The rearrangement joins TRBV5-6 to TRBJ1-5, with no clear D. Trimming took off 2 bases at V and 5 bases at J, with 8 bases between the two ends. Germline assignment: CDR1 SGHDT and CDR2 YYEEEE. This CDR3 has 13 residues. The CDR3, as DNA: TGTGCCAGCAGCTTTACTACCCATCAGCCCCAGCATTTT. Amino acids: CASSFTTHQPQHF.

This clonotype was seen at least ten times. The chain links TRBV11-1 to TRBJ2-1; D possibly corresponds to TRBD1 (6 bases). Deletions cut 6 bases from V and 4 bases from J, with 13 bases between. The CDR3 sequence is 14 residues long. Per germline, CDR1 SGHAT and CDR2 FQDESV (reference sequence). CDR3 sequence: CASSRDTIYNEQFF. The CDR3 nucleotides are TGTGCCAGCAGTCGGGACACGATATACAATGAGCAGTTCTTC.

This clonotype was recorded at least ten times. This sequence joins TRBV7-2 and TRBJ2-7; 10 bases align to TRBD1. The CDR3 covers 14 residues. Trimming cost V 5 bases and J 6 bases; bases outside gene matches: 7. Germline V gives CDR1 SGHTA, CDR2 FQGNSA. This CDR3 is CASSPRTGGSEQYF. As DNA, the CDR3 is TGTGCCAGCAGCCCGAGGACAGGGGGTAGCGAGCAGTACTTC.

This clonotype was seen a handful of times. V usage is TRBV5-5 and J usage is TRBJ2-6; 12 nucleotides agree with TRBD1. Germline assignment: CDR1 SGHKS and CDR2 YYEKEE (reference sequence). The CDR3 runs 18 residues. V shed 5 bases and J 3 bases; nucleotides not matched to a gene: 9. CDR3 residues: CASRHGTGGIGGANVLTF. The CDR3 bases are TGTGCCAGCAGACACGGGACAGGGGGCATAGGTGGGGCCAACGTCCTGACTTTC.

This clonotype was seen a few times. The V gene is TRBV7-2, the J gene TRBJ1-3; 7 bases align to TRBD1. V trimming: 5 bases; J trimming: 3 bases; junction bases outside the gene matches: 10. CDR3 length: 16 residues. Germline CDR1 is SGHTA and CDR2 is FQGNSA. CDR3: CASSKQTGKFGNTIYF. The CDR3 DNA is TGTGCCAGCAGCAAACAGACAGGGAAGTTTGGAAACACCATATATTTT.

This clonotype was seen ten or more times. The gene calls are TRBV7-8 and TRBJ1-5; D not resolved. The germline V gene has CDR1 SGHVS and CDR2 FQNEAQ. The CDR3 contains 17 residues. The V gene lost 0 bases and the J gene lost 3 bases, with 15 bases spanning the gap. The CDR3 coding sequence is TGTGCCAGCAGCTTAGCGCACAGAATTATAGCCAATCAGCCCCAGCATTTT. It translates to CASSLAHRIIANQPQHF.

This clonotype was seen repeatedly, ten times or more. The chain recombines TRBV15 with TRBJ1-5; D gene uncertain. CDR1 and CDR2 (germline): LNHNV, YYDKDF (reference sequence). With 6 bases removed from V and 3 bases from J, the gap between germline ends came to 18 bases. CDR3 length: 16 amino acids. This chain's CDR3 is CATRDGVRIPNQPQHF. The CDR3 region has the DNA TGTGCCACCAGAGACGGGGTACGTATACCCAATCAGCCCCAGCATTTT.

In its sample, this clonotype was seen a few times. The chain recombines TRBV20-1 with TRBJ2-7; possibly TRBD1 or TRBD2 for D (5 bases each). Germline CDR1 reads DFQATT; CDR2 reads SNEGSKA (reference sequence). CDR3 size: 12 residues. With 5 bases removed from V and 3 bases from J, the gap between germline ends came to 11 bases. This chain's CDR3 is CSALRDHYEQYF. The CDR3 DNA is TGCAGTGCTCTCCGGGACCACTACGAGCAGTACTTC.

The chain combines TRBV7-9 with TRBJ1-1, with 8 bases that match TRBD1. J was trimmed by 3 bases and V by 5 bases; bases with no gene match: 5. Germline CDR1 SEHNR, CDR2 FQNEAQ (reference sequence). The CDR3 is 14 amino acids. DNA for the CDR3: TGTGCCAGCAGCGGCCGACAGGGGTACACTGAAGCTTTCTTT. Its translation: CASSGRQGYTEAFF.

Comment on this clonotype: A much bigger clone sits one base away, suggesting this may be a read error. Here the CDR3 omits its conserved ending phenylalanine or tryptophan, so a read error is the likely source. The chain employs TRBV28 and TRBJ2-7; TRBD1 agrees at 7 bases. The length of the CDR3 is 16 residues. Germline lookup yields CDR1 MDHEN and CDR2 SYDVKM. The junction had 12 bases not matched to a gene; V was cut back by 4 bases and J by 3 bases. The CDR3 spells CASSSRDSEIFYEQYY. CDR3 DNA: TGTGCCAGCAGTTCGAGGGACAGCGAGATATTCTACGAGCAGTACTAC.

The V call is TRBV24-1, the J call TRBJ1-5; D uncertain. Germline lookup yields CDR1 KGHDR and CDR2 SFDVKD. This CDR3 is 15 amino acids long. Trimming removed 5 bases at V and 4 bases at J, with 14 bases between. Written as DNA, the CDR3 is TGTGCCACCAGTGCGGGCGACGGAGGTAATCAGCCCCAGCATTTT. Translated, it gives CATSAGDGGNQPQHF.

The chain employs TRBV7-6 and TRBJ1-2; D is uncertain. The CDR3 length is 15 residues. Per the germline V gene, CDR1 is SGHVS and CDR2 is FNYEAQ. Trimming pared 5 bases from V and 4 bases from J, leaving 17 bases between. The CDR3 DNA is TGTGCCAGCAGCCCCCCGGGCCTCGGTGTCTATGGCTACACCTTC. Residues: CASSPPGLGVYGYTF.

This clonotype has at least ten counts. The chain has TRBV7-2 and TRBJ2-3; D is undetermined. Germline CDR1 SGHTA, CDR2 FQGNSA. The V end lost 1 base, the J end lost 5 bases, and 4 bases lay between the germline ends. CDR3 length equals 12 residues. In nucleotides, the CDR3 is TGTGCCAGCAGCTTAGATGGAGATACGCAGTATTTT. It specifies CASSLDGDTQYF. The full variable domain, with the rest looked up from reference TRBV7-2 and TRBJ2-3, is GAGVSQSPSNKVTEKGKDVELRCDPISGHTALYWYRQSLGQGLEFLIYFQGNSAPDKSGLPSDRFSAERTGGSVSTLTIQRTQQEDSAVYLCASSLDGDTQYFGPGTRLTVL.

This clonotype was counted ten times or more. This chain links TRBV7-2 with TRBJ1-2, with D uncertain. Trimming took 4 bases from V and 8 from J, leaving 11 bases between them. The length of the CDR3 is 12 residues. From germline, CDR1 is SGHTA and CDR2 FQGNSA. CDR3 loop: CASSSTGWGYTF. The CDR3 DNA sequence: TGTGCCAGCAGCTCAACGGGGTGGGGCTACACCTTC.

This clonotype was observed many times. The V call is TRBV20-1, the J call TRBJ2-7, with 7 bases aligning to TRBD2. CDR3 size: 14 residues. The V segment lost 6 bases and the J segment 0 bases; nucleotides outside the gene matches: 8. CDR1 DFQATT and CDR2 SNEGSKA come from the germline V gene (reference sequence). CDR3 region: CSAPPTSSSYEQYF. Here the CDR3 DNA reads TGCAGTGCCCCACCGACTAGCAGCTCCTACGAGCAGTACTTC.

This clonotype has a count of ten or more. The rearrangement joins TRBV29-1 to TRBJ1-5; D is undetermined. Trimming removed 0 bases from V and 4 bases from J, with 4 bases in between. Looked up from germline, CDR1 is SQVTM and CDR2 is ANQGSEA. The CDR3 covers 12 residues. The DNA for the CDR3 is TGCAGCGTTGAAGAAGGGAATCAGCCCCAGCATTTT. Encoded protein: CSVEEGNQPQHF.

The chain combines TRBV6-6 with TRBJ1-1; no firm D call. This CDR3 spans 12 amino acids. Trimming removed 2 bases at V and 7 bases at J, with 8 bases between. Germline lookup yields CDR1 MNHNY and CDR2 SVGAGI (reference sequence). CDR3 amino acids: CASSYIGVEAFF. In nucleotides, the CDR3 is TGTGCCAGCAGTTACATCGGCGTTGAAGCTTTCTTT.

As regards this clonotype: Since a much larger clone is just one base distant, this may be a read error. The chain links TRBV7-1 to TRBJ2-5; D remains ambiguous. TRBV7-1 is labeled an ORF, and its function is uncertain. The CDR3 is 12 residues long. The CDR3 is CASSPNQETQNF. As DNA, the CDR3 is TGTGCCAGCAGCCCTAACCAAGAGACCCAGAACTTC.

The chain joins TRBV5-4 to TRBJ2-5; TRBD2 matches 10 bases. In germline, CDR1 is SGHNT, CDR2 YYREEE (reference sequence). Unmatched junction bases numbered 3, after V lost 1 base and J lost 3 bases. This CDR3 is 15 amino acids long. DNA for the CDR3: TGTGCCAGCAGCTTGCCCACTAGCGGGGAAGAGACCCAGTACTTC. It specifies CASSLPTSGEETQYF.

This clonotype was counted between two and nine times. The chain combines TRBV20-1 with TRBJ2-3, with 9 nucleotides matching TRBD2. The junction had 4 bases not matched to a gene; V was cut back by 3 bases and J by 0 bases. The CDR3 is 15 residues long. Germline V gene data show CDR1 as DFQATT and CDR2 as SNEGSKA (reference sequence). This CDR3 reads CSASSTSGSTDTQYF. The CDR3 DNA reads as TGCAGTGCTAGTTCGACTAGCGGAAGCACAGATACGCAGTATTTT.

This clonotype has just a few counts. CDR3 amino acids: CASSLDEGGYGYTF. For the CDR3, the DNA is TGTGCCAGCAGCTTAGATGAGGGGGGCTATGGCTACACCTTC. The gene calls are TRBV11-2 and TRBJ1-2, with a weak D call TRBD1 (6 bases). The CDR3 contains 14 residues. Germline V gene sequence: CDR1 SGHAT, CDR2 FQNNGV. The germline V and J ends were trimmed by 0 bases and 4 bases, with 9 bases remaining between them.

This clonotype was detected a few times. V is TRBV12-3 or TRBV12-4 and J is TRBJ1-1; D is perhaps TRBD1 (5 bases). This CDR3 region has 13 residues. Trimming took off 3 bases at V and 6 bases at J, with 11 bases between the two ends. The CDR3 DNA follows: TGTGCCAGCAGTTTCCGCAGGGTTTCTGAAGCTTTCTTT. Translating it yields CASSFRRVSEAFF.

This clonotype came up many times. CDR3 region: CASSPRTGARAGGYTF. CDR3 DNA sequence: TGTGCCAGCAGCCCACGGACGGGGGCCAGGGCTGGTGGCTACACCTTC. The rearrangement links TRBV7-2 to TRBJ1-2, with TRBD1 as a possible D gene (6 bases). Germline CDR1 reads SGHTA; CDR2 reads FQGNSA. CDR3 size: 16 residues. The V end was cut by 5 bases, the J end by 7 bases, with 23 bases between.

This clonotype was picked up many times. The chain has TRBV6-2 or TRBV6-3 and TRBJ1-5; no clear D. CDR1 and CDR2 from the germline V gene are MNHEY and SVGEGT. The CDR3 is 12 residues long. Trimming removed 8 bases at V and 7 bases at J, with 12 bases between. This CDR3 reads CASRSGIQPQHF. CDR3 DNA sequence: TGTGCCAGCCGCTCCGGGATCCAGCCCCAGCATTTT.

This clonotype occurred many times. The rearrangement joins TRBV7-9 to TRBJ1-1; D is undetermined. Germline V CDR1 and CDR2: SEHNR, FQNEAQ (reference sequence). The CDR3 is 12 amino acids. With 3 bases removed from V and 6 bases from J, the gap between germline ends came to 8 bases. The DNA for the CDR3 is TGTGCCAGCAGCTTTGGGCGTGCTGAAGCTTTCTTT. It yields the protein CASSFGRAEAFF. Filled out from reference TRBV7-9 and TRBJ1-1, the complete variable domain reads DTGVSQNPRHKITKRGQNVTFRCDPISEHNRLYWYRQTLGQGPEFLTYFQNEAQLEKSRLLSDRFSAERPKGSFSTLEIQRTEQGDSAMYLCASSFGRAEAFFGQGTRLTVV.

This clonotype was counted only a few times. The chain uses TRBV20-1 and TRBJ2-1; D is perhaps TRBD2 (7 bases). This CDR3 contains 13 residues. Germline V gene sequence: CDR1 DFQATT, CDR2 SNEGSKA (reference sequence). Trimming removed 5 bases at V and 7 bases at J, with 15 bases between. The CDR3 is CSAPEGGINEQFF. As DNA, the CDR3 is TGCAGTGCTCCCGAGGGGGGGATAAATGAGCAGTTCTTC.